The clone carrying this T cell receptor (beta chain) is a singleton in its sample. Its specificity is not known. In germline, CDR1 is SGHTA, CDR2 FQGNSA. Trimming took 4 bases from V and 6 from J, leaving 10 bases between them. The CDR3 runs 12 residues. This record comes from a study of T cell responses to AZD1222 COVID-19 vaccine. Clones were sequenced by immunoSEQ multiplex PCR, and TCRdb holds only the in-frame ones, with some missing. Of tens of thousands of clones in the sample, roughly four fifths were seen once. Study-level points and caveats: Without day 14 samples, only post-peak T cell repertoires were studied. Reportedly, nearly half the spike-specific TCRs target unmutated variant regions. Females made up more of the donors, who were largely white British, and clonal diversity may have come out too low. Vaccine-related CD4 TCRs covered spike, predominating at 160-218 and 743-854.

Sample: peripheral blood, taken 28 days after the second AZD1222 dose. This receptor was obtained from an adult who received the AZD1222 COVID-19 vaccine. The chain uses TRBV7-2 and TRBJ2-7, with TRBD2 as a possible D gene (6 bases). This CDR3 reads CASSWGLAEQYF. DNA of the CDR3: TGTGCCAGCAGCTGGGGACTGGCCGAGCAGTACTTC. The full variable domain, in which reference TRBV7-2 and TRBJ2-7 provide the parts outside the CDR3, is GAGVSQSPSNKVTEKGKDVELRCDPISGHTALYWYRQSLGQGLEFLIYFQGNSAPDKSGLPSDRFSAERTGGSVSTLTIQRTQQEDSAVYLCASSWGLAEQYFGPGTRLTVT.